A single sample gave rise to the 29 T cell receptor beta chains below, sequenced in a study of resident and recirculating memory T cells in vitiligo (dated by TCRdb to 2017 to 2018). Library construction relied on the immunoSEQ multiplex PCR assay. The immuneACCESS repertoire file appears here via TCRdb, limited to in-frame rearrangements. These files lack a portion of the clones; in checked studies, under half of the deficit traces to unresolved V genes, and the cause of the others is not known. The sample includes 35,000 to 45,000 clones, with approximately 91% observed a single time. Clones ranked in the top ten supply 4.5% of the sample. The specimen sequenced was blood. These TCRs come from a male donor with vitiligo.

V usage is TRBV18 and J usage is TRBJ2-6; the D is unclear. Germline V gene data show CDR1 as KGHSH and CDR2 as LQKENI. V lost 3 bases and J lost 1, with 4 bases in between. CDR3 length: 14 amino acids. CDR3 nucleotides: TGTGCCAGCTCACCTCGGTCTGGGGCCAACGTCCTGACTTTC. As protein: CASSPRSGANVLTF.

The rearrangement joins TRBV27 to TRBJ2-7; 7 bases fit TRBD1. CDR1 and CDR2 (germline): MNHEY, SMNVEV (reference sequence). This CDR3 has 14 amino acids. With V trimmed by 8 bases and J by 7 bases, 14 bases remained unmatched. CDR3 protein: CASGWLQGNPEQYF. DNA of the CDR3: TGTGCCAGCGGATGGTTACAGGGGAACCCTGAGCAGTACTTC.

The chain combines TRBV6-5 with TRBJ2-7; TRBD2 matches at 12 bases. Germline CDR1 and CDR2: MNHEY and SVGAGI. The ends lost 4 bases at V and 0 bases at J; junction bases unmatched: 4. This CDR3 spans 16 amino acids. The CDR3 nucleotides are TGTGCCAGCAGTTCTCCACTAGCGGGGGGCTCCTACGAGCAGTACTTC. Translated, it gives CASSSPLAGGSYEQYF.

The chain employs TRBV27 and TRBJ2-5; no reliable D call. This CDR3 has 15 amino acids. V was cut by 5 bases and J by 5 bases, with 18 bases left in between. Germline lookup yields CDR1 MNHEY and CDR2 SMNVEV (reference sequence). CDR3 sequence: CASSPTPDLVETQYF. The DNA for the CDR3 is TGTGCCAGCAGTCCAACCCCCGACTTGGTCGAGACCCAGTACTTC.

V usage is TRBV7-8 and J usage is TRBJ1-1; possible D gene TRBD1, 5 bases. Germline V lookup: CDR1 SGHVS, CDR2 FQNEAQ. V gave up 0 bases and J gave up 11 bases, with 19 bases separating them. The CDR3 covers 15 residues. CDR3 DNA: TGTGCCAGCAGCTTAGCGCGGGGGGGAGACCGCCAGGCTTTCTTT. Translating it yields CASSLARGGDRQAFF.

This chain uses TRBV6-1 with TRBJ1-1; 7 nucleotides match TRBD1. Trimming removed 7 bases from V and 1 base from J; junction bases left unmatched: 9. Germline CDR1 and CDR2: MNHNS and SASEGT. The CDR3 runs 15 residues. The CDR3 protein is CASKLQGTSNTEAFF. The DNA for the CDR3 is TGTGCCAGCAAACTACAGGGGACCTCGAACACTGAAGCTTTCTTT.

The V and J genes are TRBV9 and TRBJ2-2; D is unclear. In germline, CDR1 is SGDLS, CDR2 YYNGEE. CDR3 size: 15 residues. V lost 6 bases and J 3 bases, leaving 15 bases between the germline ends. CDR3 sequence (DNA): TGTGCCAGCAAACGGTCTTGGTCGGACACCGGGGAGCTGTTTTTT. It encodes CASKRSWSDTGELFF. The full variable domain, rest sourced from reference TRBV9 and TRBJ2-2, is DSGVTQTPKHLITATGQRVTLRCSPRSGDLSVYWYQQSLDQGLQFLIQYYNGEERAKGNILERFSAQQFPDLHSELNLSSLELGDSALYFCASKRSWSDTGELFFGEGSRLTVL.

The genes are TRBV6-5 and TRBJ1-1; 10 bases match TRBD1. CDR1 and CDR2 (germline): MNHEY, SVGAGI. V shed 0 bases and J 5 bases; nucleotides not matched to a gene: 6. The CDR3 contains 16 residues. For the CDR3, the DNA is TGTGCCAGCAGTTACTCGACAGGGGGCCGGATTACTGAAGCTTTCTTT. This gives the protein CASSYSTGGRITEAFF.

V usage is TRBV2 and J usage is TRBJ2-1; D possibly corresponds to TRBD1 (5 bases). Trimming removed 9 bases from V and 2 bases from J, with 17 bases in between. This CDR3 is built from 15 residues. Looked up from germline, CDR1 is SNHLY and CDR2 is FYNNEI. CDR3 sequence (DNA): TGTGCCAGTGGGCAGGGAAGGAACCCCTACAATGAGCAGTTCTTC. Translation: CASGQGRNPYNEQFF.

The genes are TRBV7-9 and TRBJ2-2; tentative D call: TRBD1 (6 bases). Germline V gives CDR1 SEHNR, CDR2 FQNEAQ (reference sequence). The germline V and J ends were trimmed by 0 bases and 4 bases, with 9 bases remaining between them. The length of the CDR3 is 15 residues. CDR3 bases: TGTGCCAGCAGCTTAGCACAGGGCCCCACCGGGGAGCTGTTTTTT. Amino acid sequence: CASSLAQGPTGELFF. The full variable domain, its missing parts supplied by reference TRBV7-9 and TRBJ2-2, is DTGVSQNPRHKITKRGQNVTFRCDPISEHNRLYWYRQTLGQGPEFLTYFQNEAQLEKSRLLSDRFSAERPKGSFSTLEIQRTEQGDSAMYLCASSLAQGPTGELFFGEGSRLTVL.

For the CDR3, the DNA is TGTGCCAGCAGCTTTGACAGGAGCACTGAAGCTTTCTTT. Translated: CASSFDRSTEAFF. This rearrangement joins TRBV7-3 to TRBJ1-1; a weak D match, TRBD1 (6 bases). V was shortened by 3 bases and J by 4 bases, with 9 bases between the two germline ends. Per germline, CDR1 SGHTA and CDR2 FQGTGA. The CDR3 sequence is 13 residues long.

This rearrangement joins TRBV11-2 to TRBJ1-2, with D possibly matching TRBD1 (5 bases). CDR3 length: 12 amino acids. Germline loops: CDR1 SGHAT, CDR2 FQNNGV. The ends were cut back, 4 bases at V and 4 bases at J, with 7 bases in the middle. CDR3 amino acids: CASSSGAYGYTF. The CDR3 DNA follows: TGTGCCAGCAGCTCTGGGGCCTATGGCTACACCTTC.

CDR3 DNA: TGTGCCAGCAGCGTCGGGACTCCTACTTCACCCCTCCACTTT. This translates into CASSVGTPTSPLHF. This chain joins TRBV9 and TRBJ1-6; D is perhaps TRBD1 (5 bases). Germline CDR1 is SGDLS and CDR2 is YYNGEE. The CDR3 has 14 residues. V was clipped by 2 bases and J by 9 bases, with 12 bases between them.

This clone occurred once. The chain carries TRBV7-9 and TRBJ2-7; 8 nucleotides align to TRBD2. V dropped 6 bases and J dropped 6; count of bases not matched to a gene: 4. The CDR3 spans 12 residues. Germline V gives CDR1 SEHNR, CDR2 FQNEAQ (reference sequence). The CDR3 protein is CASRSGGAEQYF. CDR3 coding DNA: TGTGCCAGCAGATCGGGAGGGGCCGAGCAGTACTTC.

The chain joins TRBV19 to TRBJ1-2; 7 nucleotides align to TRBD1. This CDR3 comprises 14 residues. The germline V gene encodes CDR1 LNHDA and CDR2 SQIVND (reference sequence). The V segment lost 1 base and the J segment 7 bases; nucleotides outside the gene matches: 6. The CDR3 region has the DNA TGTGCCAGTAGTATAGCAGGGGGAGTTTCTGGCTACACCTTC. Its translation: CASSIAGGVSGYTF.

This chain links TRBV5-1 with TRBJ2-1, with D perhaps TRBD2 (7 bases). The V gene lost 0 bases and the J gene lost 4 bases, with 11 bases spanning the gap. Germline CDR1 reads SGHRS; CDR2 reads YFSETQ. The CDR3 runs to 15 residues. This CDR3 reads CASSLDRGAYNEQFF. The CDR3 coding sequence is TGCGCCAGCAGCTTGGACCGGGGGGCTTACAATGAGCAGTTCTTC.

The rearrangement joins TRBV18 to TRBJ2-2, with D maybe TRBD2 (6 bases). The CDR3 spans 15 residues. V was pared by 2 bases and J by 0 bases, with 7 bases between. The germline V gene encodes CDR1 KGHSH and CDR2 LQKENI. The CDR3 reads CASSPAGTNTGELFF. CDR3 sequence (DNA): TGTGCCAGCTCACCAGCGGGGACGAACACCGGGGAGCTGTTTTTT.

This clone was counted a single time. The chain couples TRBV6-5 to TRBJ1-1, with unresolved D. Germline CDR1 MNHEY, CDR2 SVGAGI. V lost 2 bases, J lost 3 bases, and 7 bases lay in between. The CDR3 is 13 amino acids. CDR3 in amino acids: CASSYNEYTEAFF. The CDR3 DNA is TGTGCCAGCAGTTACAACGAGTACACTGAAGCTTTCTTT.

With regard to this clone: The sample holds other DNA sequences that translate to the same CDR3. This sequence joins TRBV7-3 and TRBJ2-3; D is uncertain. V shed 2 bases and J shed 2 bases, with 5 bases lying between them. This CDR3 has 13 amino acids. CDR1 and CDR2 (germline): SGHTA, FQGTGA. DNA for the CDR3: TGTGCCAGCAGCTTACAGTCCACAGATACGCAGTATTTT. Translated, it gives CASSLQSTDTQYF.

The genes are TRBV7-2 and TRBJ1-1; D might be TRBD1 (6 bases). In germline, CDR1 is SGHTA, CDR2 FQGNSA. Trimming pared 2 bases from V and 3 bases from J, leaving 13 bases between. The CDR3 has 15 residues. The CDR3 DNA follows: TGTGCCAGCAGCTTAAGGAGCCAGGGGCACACTGAAGCTTTCTTT. It is translated as CASSLRSQGHTEAFF.

This chain connects TRBV29-1 to TRBJ2-7; D is perhaps TRBD1 (5 bases). Germline CDR1 and CDR2: SQVTM and ANQGSEA. The CDR3 contains 11 residues. With 5 bases removed from V and 1 base from J, the gap between germline ends came to 6 bases. The CDR3 region has the DNA TGCAGCGTTAGGGGTTCCTACGAGCAGTACTTC. Translated: CSVRGSYEQYF.

V gene TRBV7-6 combines with J gene TRBJ2-5; possibly TRBD2 for D (5 bases). Trimming left V 5 bases short and J 5 bases short, with 18 bases between. This CDR3 region has 15 residues. CDR1 and CDR2 (germline): SGHVS, FNYEAQ. CDR3 residues: CASSHPGGPVETQYF. For the CDR3, the DNA is TGTGCCAGCAGCCACCCCGGCGGGCCAGTTGAGACCCAGTACTTC.

This rearrangement joins TRBV30 to TRBJ1-1, with a possible D match to TRBD1 (5 bases). The V and J ends lost 4 bases and 4 bases respectively, with 10 bases between them. Per germline, CDR1 GTSNPN and CDR2 SVGIG (reference sequence). The CDR3 has 12 residues. As DNA, the CDR3 is TGTGCCTGGAAACAGGTGGCCACTGAAGCTTTCTTT. Translating it yields CAWKQVATEAFF.

The chain recombines TRBV7-9 with TRBJ2-2, with D possibly TRBD1 on 6 matching bases. Trimming cost V 6 bases and J 2 bases, with 16 bases left between them. The CDR3 contains 16 residues. The germline V gene encodes CDR1 SEHNR and CDR2 FQNEAQ (reference sequence). This CDR3 is CASSRGAGVNTGELFF. CDR3 DNA: TGTGCCAGCAGTCGTGGGGCAGGGGTAAACACCGGGGAGCTGTTTTTT. The entire variable domain, with the rest obtained from reference TRBV7-9 and TRBJ2-2, is as follows: DTGVSQNPRHKITKRGQNVTFRCDPISEHNRLYWYRQTLGQGPEFLTYFQNEAQLEKSRLLSDRFSAERPKGSFSTLEIQRTEQGDSAMYLCASSRGAGVNTGELFFGEGSRLTVL.

This clone is a singleton in its sample. The chain carries TRBV21-1 and TRBJ2-6; the table calls TRBD1, which could not be checked here. TRBV21-1 is labeled a pseudogene. There are 15 residues in the CDR3. Here the CDR3 reads CASAGISSGANVLTF. The CDR3 DNA reads TGTGCCAGCGCAGGGATAAGCTCTGGGGCCAACGTCCTGACTTTC.

The chain couples TRBV9 to TRBJ2-3; 11 nucleotides match TRBD2. Germline V gene lookup returns CDR1 SGDLS and CDR2 YYNGEE. The CDR3 is 16 amino acids. V was clipped by 0 bases and J by 4 bases; unmatched bases: 4. In DNA form, the CDR3 reads TGTGCCAGCAGCGTAGGTCTAGCGGGGGGCTCAGATACGCAGTATTTT. Protein sequence: CASSVGLAGGSDTQYF.

The chain couples TRBV7-8 to TRBJ2-7; TRBD2 matches 7 bases. The V and J ends lost 2 bases and 2 bases, in that order; junction bases with no gene match: 3. Looked up from germline, CDR1 is SGHVS and CDR2 is FQNEAQ. The CDR3 loop spans 14 amino acids. The CDR3: CASSLRGDPYEQYF. The CDR3 region has the DNA TGTGCCAGCAGCTTACGGGGGGATCCCTACGAGCAGTACTTC.

The chain joins TRBV4-1 to TRBJ2-1; 7 bases line up with TRBD2. Trimming cost V 4 bases and J 7 bases; bases outside gene matches: 13. This CDR3 comprises 16 residues. Germline V lookup: CDR1 MGHRA, CDR2 YSYEKL. The CDR3 nucleotides read TGCGCCAGCAGCCCCCTGTGGGCGGGGGAGGTTAATGAGCAGTTCTTC. This gives the protein CASSPLWAGEVNEQFF.

The table lists this clone with a few counts. The genes are TRBV25-1 and TRBJ2-2; D perhaps matches TRBD2 (5 bases). The CDR3 sequence is 12 residues long. The ends were cut back, 8 bases at V and 6 bases at J, with 10 bases in the middle. Germline CDR1 reads MGHDK; CDR2 reads SYGVNS. The CDR3 DNA sequence: TGTGCCAGCGGAACGAGGGCCGGGGAGCTGTTTTTT. Encoded protein: CASGTRAGELFF.